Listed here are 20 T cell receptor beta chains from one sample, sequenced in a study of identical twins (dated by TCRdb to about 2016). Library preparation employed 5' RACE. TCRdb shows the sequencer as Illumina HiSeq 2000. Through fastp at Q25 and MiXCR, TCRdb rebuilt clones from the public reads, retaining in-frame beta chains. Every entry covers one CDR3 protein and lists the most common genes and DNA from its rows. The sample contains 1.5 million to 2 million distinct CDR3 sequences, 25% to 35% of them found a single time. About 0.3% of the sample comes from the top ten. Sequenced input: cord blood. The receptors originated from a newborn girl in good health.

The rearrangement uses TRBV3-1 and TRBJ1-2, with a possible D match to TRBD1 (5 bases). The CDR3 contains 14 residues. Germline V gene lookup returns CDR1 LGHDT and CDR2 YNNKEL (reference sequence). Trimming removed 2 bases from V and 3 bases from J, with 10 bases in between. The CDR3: CASSQWQGHYGYTF. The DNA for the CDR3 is TGTGCCAGCAGCCAATGGCAGGGACACTATGGCTACACCTTC.

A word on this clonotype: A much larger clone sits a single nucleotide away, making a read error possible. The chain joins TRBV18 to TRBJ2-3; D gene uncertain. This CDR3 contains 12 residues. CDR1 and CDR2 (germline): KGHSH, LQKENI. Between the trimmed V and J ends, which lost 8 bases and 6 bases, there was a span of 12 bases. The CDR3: CASARFRDTQYF. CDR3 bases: TGTGCCAGCGCACGGTTCAGGGATACGCAGTATTTT. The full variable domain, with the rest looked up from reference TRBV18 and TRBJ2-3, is NAGVMQNPRHLVRRRGQEARLRCSPMKGHSHVYWYRQLPEEGLKFMVYLQKENIIDESGMPKERFSAEFPKEGPSILRIQQVVRGDSAAYFCASARFRDTQYFGPGTRLTVL.

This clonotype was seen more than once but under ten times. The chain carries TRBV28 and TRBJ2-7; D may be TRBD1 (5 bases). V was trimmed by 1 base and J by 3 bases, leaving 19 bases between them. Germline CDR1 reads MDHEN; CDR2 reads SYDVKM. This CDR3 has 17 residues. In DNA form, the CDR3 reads TGTGCCAGCAGTTTATCGATGGTGTGGGGCGGTCTCTACGAGCAGTACTTC. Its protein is CASSLSMVWGGLYEQYF.

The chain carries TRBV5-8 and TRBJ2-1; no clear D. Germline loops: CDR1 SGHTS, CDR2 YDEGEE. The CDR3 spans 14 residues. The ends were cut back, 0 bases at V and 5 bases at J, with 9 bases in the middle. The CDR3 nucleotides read TGTGCCAGCAGCTTGGGTCCAGCCAACAATGAGCAGTTCTTC. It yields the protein CASSLGPANNEQFF.

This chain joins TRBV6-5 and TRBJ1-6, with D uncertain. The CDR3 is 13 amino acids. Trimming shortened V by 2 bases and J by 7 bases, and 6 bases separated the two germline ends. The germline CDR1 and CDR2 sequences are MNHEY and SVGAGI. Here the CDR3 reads CASSYGWNSPLHF. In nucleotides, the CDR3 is TGTGCCAGCAGTTACGGTTGGAATTCACCCCTCCACTTT.

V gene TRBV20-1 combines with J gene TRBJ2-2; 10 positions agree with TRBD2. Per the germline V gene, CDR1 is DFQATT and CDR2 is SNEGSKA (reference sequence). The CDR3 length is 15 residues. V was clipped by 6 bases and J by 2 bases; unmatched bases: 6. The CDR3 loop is CSAKREGGNTGELFF. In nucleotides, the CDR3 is TGCAGTGCAAAGCGGGAGGGCGGAAACACCGGGGAGCTGTTTTTT.

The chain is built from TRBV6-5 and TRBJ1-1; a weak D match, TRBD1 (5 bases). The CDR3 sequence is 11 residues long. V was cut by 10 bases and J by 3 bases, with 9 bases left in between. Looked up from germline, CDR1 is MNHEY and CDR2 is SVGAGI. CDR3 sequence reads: CATGGYTEAFF. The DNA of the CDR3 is TGTGCCACTGGGGGGTACACTGAAGCTTTCTTT.

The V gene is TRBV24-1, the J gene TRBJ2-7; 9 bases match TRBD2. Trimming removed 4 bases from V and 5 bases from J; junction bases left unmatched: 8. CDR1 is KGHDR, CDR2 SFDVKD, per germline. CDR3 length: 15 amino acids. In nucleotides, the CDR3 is TGTGCCACCAGTGACCCCGGGACTAGCTTTGACGAGCAGTACTTC. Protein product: CATSDPGTSFDEQYF.

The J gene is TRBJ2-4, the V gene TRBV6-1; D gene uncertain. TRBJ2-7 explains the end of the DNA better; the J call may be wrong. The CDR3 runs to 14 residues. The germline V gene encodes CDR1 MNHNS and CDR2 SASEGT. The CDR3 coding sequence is TGTGCCAGCAGTGTTTCAGCGTATTACTACGAGCAGTACTTC. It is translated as CASSVSAYYYEQYF.

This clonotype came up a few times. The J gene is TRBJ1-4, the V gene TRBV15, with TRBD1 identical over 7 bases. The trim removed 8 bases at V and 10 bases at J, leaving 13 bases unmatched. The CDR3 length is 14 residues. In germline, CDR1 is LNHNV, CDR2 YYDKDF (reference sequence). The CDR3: CATLRYRGDGKLFF. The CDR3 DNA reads TGTGCCACCTTACGATACAGGGGAGATGGAAAACTGTTTTTT.

The CDR3 protein is CATNALAGGLYEQFF. The CDR3 DNA follows: TGTGCCACCAATGCACTAGCGGGGGGGCTCTATGAGCAGTTCTTC. The chain combines TRBV24-1 with TRBJ2-1, with TRBD2 identical over 13 bases. The germline CDR1 and CDR2 sequences are KGHDR and SFDVKD. With 8 bases clipped from V and 8 bases from J, the junction kept 8 bases outside the gene matches. The CDR3 length is 15 residues.

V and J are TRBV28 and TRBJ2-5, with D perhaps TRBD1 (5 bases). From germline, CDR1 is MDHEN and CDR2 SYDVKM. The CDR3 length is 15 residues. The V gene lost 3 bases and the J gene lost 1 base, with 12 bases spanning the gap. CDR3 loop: CASSFRLTAQETQYF. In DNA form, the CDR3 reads TGTGCCAGCAGTTTCCGTCTGACAGCCCAAGAGACCCAGTACTTC.

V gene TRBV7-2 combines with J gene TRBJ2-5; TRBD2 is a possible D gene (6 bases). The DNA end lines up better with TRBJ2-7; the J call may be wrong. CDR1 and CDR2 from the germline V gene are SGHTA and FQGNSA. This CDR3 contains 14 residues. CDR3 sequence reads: CASSLGGELSEQYF. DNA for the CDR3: TGTGCCAGCAGCTTAGGGGGGGAACTGAGCGAGCAGTACTTC.

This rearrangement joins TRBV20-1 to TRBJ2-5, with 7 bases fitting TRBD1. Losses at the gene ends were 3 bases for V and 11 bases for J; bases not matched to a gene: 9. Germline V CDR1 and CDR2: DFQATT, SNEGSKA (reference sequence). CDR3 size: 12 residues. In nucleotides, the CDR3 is TGCAGTGCTAGCCCTGGGACAGCCCAGCAGTACTTC. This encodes CSASPGTAQQYF.

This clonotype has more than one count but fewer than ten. The CDR3 is CASSRRDVVYEQYF. CDR3 nucleotide sequence: TGTGCCAGCAGCCGCCGGGACGTCGTTTACGAGCAGTACTTC. The rearrangement uses TRBV5-6 and TRBJ2-7; D may match TRBD1 or TRBD2 (5 bases each). CDR1 is SGHDT and CDR2 is YYEEEE in the germline V gene. The CDR3 sequence is 14 residues long. The V gene lost 4 bases and the J gene lost 4 bases, with 15 bases spanning the gap.

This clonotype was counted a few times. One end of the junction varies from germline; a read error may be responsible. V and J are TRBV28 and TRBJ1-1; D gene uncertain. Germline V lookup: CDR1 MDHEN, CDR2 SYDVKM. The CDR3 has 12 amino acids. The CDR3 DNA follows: TGTGCCACCAGACGGCTTAACACTGAGGCTTTCTTT. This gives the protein CATRRLNTEAFF.

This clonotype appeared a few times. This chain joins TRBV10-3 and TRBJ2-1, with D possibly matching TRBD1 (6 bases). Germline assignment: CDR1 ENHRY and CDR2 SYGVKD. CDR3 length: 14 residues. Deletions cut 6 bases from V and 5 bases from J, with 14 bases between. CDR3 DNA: TGTGCCATCAGGGGGACCAGGGGTCACAATGAGCAGTTCTTC. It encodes CAIRGTRGHNEQFF.

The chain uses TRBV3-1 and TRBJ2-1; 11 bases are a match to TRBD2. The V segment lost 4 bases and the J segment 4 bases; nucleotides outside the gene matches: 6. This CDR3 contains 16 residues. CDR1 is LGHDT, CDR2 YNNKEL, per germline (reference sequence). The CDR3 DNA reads TGTGCCAGCAGCCTATTCACTAGCGGGAGTTACAATGAGCAGTTCTTC. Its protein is CASSLFTSGSYNEQFF.

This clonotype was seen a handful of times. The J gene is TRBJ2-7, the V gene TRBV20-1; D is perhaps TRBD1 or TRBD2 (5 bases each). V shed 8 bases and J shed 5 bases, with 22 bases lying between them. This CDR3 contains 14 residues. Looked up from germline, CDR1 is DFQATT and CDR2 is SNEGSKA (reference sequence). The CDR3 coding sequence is TGCAGTCTAAAACCCCCGGGACCACGGGACGAGCAGTACTTC. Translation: CSLKPPGPRDEQYF.

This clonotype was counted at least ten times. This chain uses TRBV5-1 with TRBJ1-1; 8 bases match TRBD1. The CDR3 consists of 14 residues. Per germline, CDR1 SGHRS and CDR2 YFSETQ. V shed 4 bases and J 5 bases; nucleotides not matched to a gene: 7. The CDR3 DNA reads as TGCGCCAGCAGCCCCGGACAGGGCGGGACTGAAGCTTTCTTT. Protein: CASSPGQGGTEAFF.